This T cell receptor (beta chain) derives from a study of cytomegalovirus exposure and HLA in healthy donors. Study-level points and caveats: Reported performance of the classifier showed diagnosis of cytomegalovirus status with high specificity and sensitivity. A few CMV-associated chains proved CMV antigen-specific in vitro. From TCR beta sequences, most subjects' HLA-A and HLA-B alleles were reportedly predicted accurately.

With 60 Vbeta and 13 Jbeta primers, the PCR was carried out. Some clones are missing from TCRdb's copy, which holds only in-frame ones; the method was immunoSEQ multiplex PCR. The sample consists of about 150,000 clones, 70% to 80% of them appearing once. The V gene lost 4 bases and the J gene lost 5 bases, with 16 bases spanning the gap. The CDR3 length is 14 residues. Looked up from germline, CDR1 is SGDLS and CDR2 is YYNGEE. As for this clone: Its antigen is not known.

The sample taken for sequencing was PBMCs. The sequence was collected from a woman aged 40 to 55 in good health and CMV-seronegative. V is TRBV9 and J is TRBJ2-7; D perhaps matches TRBD2 (7 bases). The CDR3 loop is CASSPRGLRDEQYF. In DNA, the CDR3 is TGTGCCAGCAGCCCGCGGGGGCTGAGGGACGAGCAGTACTTC.